Listed below are T cell receptor beta chains from one sample, sequenced in a study of beta chain features in type 1 diabetes. Sequencing used immunoSEQ multiplex PCR; TCRdb keeps in-frame clones, though not all of them. Found here are about 260,000 clones, about 71% of them singletons; the top ten hold 0.053%. The sequencing sample was made of naive CD4+ T cells from blood. The source is a man younger than 40 in good health. Each CDR3 is given without its conserved first and last residue.

J gene	V gene	CDR3 length	CDR3 protein
TRBJ2-3	TRBV7-9	11	AGGLSFTDTQY
TRBJ2-1	TRBV6-1	13	ASSSTSGGNNEQF
TRBJ2-5	TRBV30	11	AWAVDRAGTQY
TRBJ2-5	TRBV5-4	11	ASSKTREGTQY
TRBJ1-2	TRBV29-1	10	SVGRAGEGYT
TRBJ1-1	TRBV9	11	ASSGQGNTEAF
TRBJ2-1	TRBV29-1	8	SVFGPRQF
TRBJ2-7	TRBV6-5	14	ASSYSGLAGEYEQY
TRBJ2-5	TRBV20-1	9	SAPIGETQY
TRBJ1-1	TRBV29-1	12	SVKRDRGGTEAF
TRBJ1-2	TRBV28	12	ASRGTGRDYGYT
TRBJ1-5	TRBV7-9	11	ASSLGGGQPQH
TRBJ2-3	TRBV30	14	AWSVTGGRELNTQY
TRBJ1-4	TRBV18	10	ASSPPGEKLF
TRBJ2-1	TRBV28	9	ASSPRGEQF
TRBJ2-5	TRBV9	12	ASSPRRGQETQY
TRBJ2-4	TRBV4-3	11	ASSQNRGDIQY
TRBJ2-7	TRBV29-1	11	SVEGQGLGEQY
TRBJ1-1	TRBV7-2	11	ASSLGRNTEAF
TRBJ2-1	TRBV5-1	13	ASTARDFSYNEQF
TRBJ2-1	TRBV29-1	9	SVGYTNEQF
TRBJ2-1	TRBV29-1	11	SVVGGRAREQF
TRBJ2-7	TRBV29-1	12	SVSDTPSSYEQY
TRBJ2-1	TRBV5-5	13	ASSLGQGTYNEQF
TRBJ2-1	TRBV7-2	13	ASRSGGGSYNEQF
TRBJ2-5	TRBV7-2	10	ASSLPSETQY
TRBJ2-7	TRBV15	12	ATSRDLGGYEQY
TRBJ2-7	TRBV29-1	9	SVESGYEQY
TRBJ2-7	TRBV25-1	13	ASSDRFPPHYEQY
TRBJ2-3	TRBV7-2	10	ASSLRTDTQY
TRBJ2-1	TRBV7-9	13	ASSQEGGSYNEQF
TRBJ2-1	TRBV29-1	9	SVEVYNEQF